This entry lists 23 T cell receptor beta chains sequenced from one sample in a study of blood T cell repertoires in COVID-19. Clones were sequenced by immunoSEQ multiplex PCR, and TCRdb holds only the in-frame ones, with some missing. The sample includes about 240,000 clones, about nine tenths of them seen just once. Material: peripheral blood. These receptors were obtained from a man aged 55 to 69 who had recovered from COVID-19.

The chain is built from TRBV4-2 and TRBJ1-5; 8 nucleotides agree with TRBD1. This CDR3 comprises 16 residues. Germline trimming cut 4 bases from V and 2 bases from J; bases unmatched to any gene: 7. CDR1 is LGHNA, CDR2 YNFKEQ, per germline. CDR3 sequence reads: CASSLDRGGGNQPQHF. DNA of the CDR3: TGTGCCAGCAGCCTCGACAGGGGCGGAGGCAATCAGCCCCAGCATTTT.

V gene TRBV19 combines with J gene TRBJ2-3; 11 bases are shared with TRBD2. The CDR3 is 15 residues long. With V trimmed by 6 bases and J by 1 base, 3 bases remained unmatched. Germline-derived CDR1 and CDR2 are LNHDA and SQIVND (reference sequence). CDR3 sequence: CASSLGLAGTDTQYF. CDR3 sequence (DNA): TGTGCCAGTAGCCTGGGACTAGCGGGCACAGATACGCAGTATTTT.

The chain uses TRBV18 and TRBJ1-2; TRBD1 matches 10 bases. This CDR3 spans 14 amino acids. V gave up 6 bases and J gave up 4 bases; unmatched junction bases: 5. Germline CDR1 KGHSH, CDR2 LQKENI. In DNA, the CDR3 is TGTGCCAGCTCGGCGGGACAGGGGACCTATGGCTACACCTTC. Its protein is CASSAGQGTYGYTF. The complete variable domain, with remaining parts taken from reference TRBV18 and TRBJ1-2, reads NAGVMQNPRHLVRRRGQEARLRCSPMKGHSHVYWYRQLPEEGLKFMVYLQKENIIDESGMPKERFSAEFPKEGPSILRIQQVVRGDSAAYFCASSAGQGTYGYTFGSGTRLTVV.

The chain is built from TRBV2 and TRBJ1-1, with TRBD1 matching 7 bases. The germline gives CDR1 SNHLY, CDR2 FYNNEI. The CDR3 extends over 14 amino acids. The trim removed 6 bases at V and 4 bases at J, leaving 8 bases unmatched. CDR3 loop: CASSTTGDGTEAFF. The CDR3 DNA follows: TGTGCCAGCAGCACCACAGGGGACGGCACTGAAGCTTTCTTT.

The J gene is TRBJ2-7, the V gene TRBV9; TRBD2 aligns across 9 bases. Germline values: CDR1 SGDLS, CDR2 YYNGEE. This CDR3 is built from 17 residues. V gave up 4 bases and J gave up 3 bases; unmatched junction bases: 14. The CDR3 region has the DNA TGTGCCAGCAGCATCGGACCGCCGGGACTAGCAAGCTACGAGCAGTACTTC. It codes for CASSIGPPGLASYEQYF.

Points on this clone: Other nucleotide sequences from this sample produce the same CDR3. This rearrangement joins TRBV27 to TRBJ2-2, with TRBD1 matching over 9 bases. Germline V gene sequence: CDR1 MNHEY, CDR2 SMNVEV (reference sequence). The V and J ends lost 3 bases and 2 bases, in that order; junction bases with no gene match: 4. The CDR3 consists of 16 residues. The CDR3 coding sequence is TGTGCCAGCAGTTTTTGGGGACAGGGTAACACCGGGGAGCTGTTTTTT. This sequence encodes CASSFWGQGNTGELFF.

The chain carries TRBV30 and TRBJ1-5, with TRBD1 identical over 7 bases. CDR3 length equals 14 residues. CDR1 is GTSNPN and CDR2 is SVGIG in the germline V gene (reference sequence). Losses at the gene ends were 0 bases for V and 6 bases for J; bases not matched to a gene: 5. Here the CDR3 DNA reads TGTGCCTGGAGTGTAGGGGGCTGGGGTCAGCCCCAGCATTTT. It is translated as CAWSVGGWGQPQHF.

The V and J genes are TRBV6-2 or TRBV6-3 and TRBJ2-6; the match to TRBD1 covers 7 bases. Germline CDR1 reads MNHEY; CDR2 reads SVGEGT. With V trimmed by 6 bases and J by 4 bases, 15 bases remained unmatched. The CDR3 loop spans 18 amino acids. The CDR3 DNA sequence: TGTGCCAGCAGCTCGACAGGGAAGTTGGACGCGGGGGCCAACGTCCTGACTTTC. The encoded protein is CASSSTGKLDAGANVLTF.

V is TRBV18 and J is TRBJ1-1, with D unclear. The CDR3 contains 13 residues. Trimming left V 4 bases short and J 7 bases short, with 13 bases between. Germline V gene data show CDR1 as KGHSH and CDR2 as LQKENI. The CDR3 DNA reads TGTGCCAGCTCACTCGACGACCGGGGTGAAGCTTTCTTT. This encodes CASSLDDRGEAFF.

The chain recombines TRBV18 with TRBJ2-7; D call uncertain. Germline V CDR1 and CDR2: KGHSH, LQKENI. The CDR3 runs to 14 residues. V lost 5 bases and J 6 bases, leaving 17 bases between the germline ends. CDR3 sequence: CASSTLPFAGEQYV. The CDR3 nucleotides are TGTGCCAGCTCAACTCTGCCTTTCGCTGGCGAGCAGTACGTC.

The V and J genes are TRBV4-1 and TRBJ1-3; possible D gene TRBD1, 6 bases. CDR3 length: 15 amino acids. The ends were cut back, 1 base at V and 4 bases at J, with 11 bases in the middle. The germline V gene encodes CDR1 MGHRA and CDR2 YSYEKL. In DNA form, the CDR3 reads TGCGCCAGCAGCCAAGTGGCAGGGGTAGGAAACACCATATATTTT. Its translation is CASSQVAGVGNTIYF.

The chain combines TRBV20-1 with TRBJ1-1, with 7 bases identical to TRBD1. J gave up 1 base and V 3 bases, and 5 bases lay outside the gene matches. Germline V gene data show CDR1 as DFQATT and CDR2 as SNEGSKA (reference sequence). CDR3 length equals 14 residues. For the CDR3, the DNA is TGCAGTGCTAGTGACAGGGCCAAGAACACTGAAGCTTTCTTT. Protein product: CSASDRAKNTEAFF.

The V call is TRBV15, the J call TRBJ1-6; a possible D gene is TRBD1 (5 bases). The CDR3 contains 16 residues. V was cut by 0 bases and J by 8 bases, with 14 bases left in between. Germline CDR1 LNHNV, CDR2 YYDKDF (reference sequence). The CDR3 is CATSREARGADSPLHF. CDR3 nucleotides: TGTGCCACCAGCAGAGAAGCGCGGGGCGCAGATTCACCCCTCCACTTT.

The genes are TRBV5-5 and TRBJ2-3; D may be TRBD1 (6 bases). This CDR3 has 15 residues. Germline CDR1 SGHKS, CDR2 YYEKEE (reference sequence). V lost 4 bases and J 3 bases, leaving 15 bases between the germline ends. The CDR3 loop is CASSETGVRTDTQYF. The DNA for the CDR3 is TGTGCCAGCAGCGAGACAGGCGTCCGAACAGATACGCAGTATTTT.

V usage is TRBV24-1 and J usage is TRBJ1-5, with TRBD1 as a possible D gene (5 bases). V was cut by 6 bases and J by 7 bases, with 18 bases left in between. Germline CDR1 reads KGHDR; CDR2 reads SFDVKD. The CDR3 runs 15 residues. The CDR3 DNA reads as TGTGCCACCAGTCCCTGGGGGGGGACGACGCAGCCCCAGCATTTT. Its protein product is CATSPWGGTTQPQHF.

The J gene is TRBJ2-2, the V gene TRBV24-1, with D tentatively TRBD1 (6 bases). V was cut by 4 bases and J by 6 bases, with 14 bases left in between. Looked up from germline, CDR1 is KGHDR and CDR2 is SFDVKD. The CDR3 totals 15 residues. In DNA, the CDR3 is TGTGCCACCAGTGACTCAGGGGACCCCCCCGGGGAGCTGTTTTTT. Translating it yields CATSDSGDPPGELFF.

This chain links TRBV12-3 or TRBV12-4 with TRBJ2-1; D gene ambiguous. The ends were cut back, 4 bases at V and 5 bases at J, with 9 bases in the middle. The CDR3 extends over 13 amino acids. In DNA form, the CDR3 reads TGTGCCAGCAGTTCCCCAACTAACAATGAGCAGTTCTTC. Translating gives CASSSPTNNEQFF.

The chain carries TRBV5-1 and TRBJ2-7; D not resolved. CDR1 SGHRS and CDR2 YFSETQ come from the germline V gene. Trimming removed 1 base from V and 9 bases from J, with 17 bases in between. The CDR3 covers 14 residues. CDR3 residues: CASSLYSSLGWQYV. CDR3 in DNA: TGCGCCAGCAGCTTGTATTCAAGCCTTGGTTGGCAGTACGTC.

The V gene is TRBV27, the J gene TRBJ2-1; TRBD2 matches at 12 bases. The ends lost 10 bases at V and 3 bases at J; junction bases unmatched: 4. Germline assignment: CDR1 MNHEY and CDR2 SMNVEV (reference sequence). The CDR3 loop spans 14 amino acids. The CDR3 sequence is CATKTSGGYNEQFF. CDR3 sequence (DNA): TGTGCCACCAAGACTAGCGGGGGCTACAATGAGCAGTTCTTC.

The rearrangement joins TRBV15 to TRBJ1-3, with 8 bases lining up with TRBD1. V shed 0 bases, J shed 3 bases, and the junction held 1 base outside the gene matches. Germline assignment: CDR1 LNHNV and CDR2 YYDKDF (reference sequence). The CDR3 spans 15 residues. The chain's CDR3 is CATSRDGTGGNTIYF. The CDR3 DNA follows: TGTGCCACCAGCAGAGATGGGACAGGTGGAAACACCATATATTTT.

The V call is TRBV10-1, the J call TRBJ2-3, with 9 bases lining up with TRBD1. V shed 4 bases and J 3 bases; nucleotides not matched to a gene: 2. Germline CDR1 and CDR2: WNHNN and SYGVQD (reference sequence). The CDR3 sequence is 14 residues long. In DNA form, the CDR3 reads TGCGCCAGCAGTGGGGACAGGGCGACAGATACGCAGTATTTT. Translating it yields CASSGDRATDTQYF.

The V call is TRBV5-4, the J call TRBJ1-1, with TRBD1 identical over 9 bases. CDR1 SGHNT and CDR2 YYREEE come from the germline V gene (reference sequence). CDR3 length: 14 amino acids. J lost 0 bases, V lost 4 bases, and 1 base had no gene match. This CDR3 reads CASSRDRVNTEAFF. The CDR3 DNA reads as TGTGCCAGCAGCAGGGACAGGGTGAACACTGAAGCTTTCTTT.

The chain combines TRBV7-2 with TRBJ1-1; D is unresolved. Trimming left V 3 bases short and J 4 bases short, with 3 bases between. Germline V gene data show CDR1 as SGHTA and CDR2 as FQGNSA. This CDR3 is 11 amino acids long. As DNA, the CDR3 is TGTGCCAGCAGCTTCCTCACTGAAGCTTTCTTT. The encoded protein is CASSFLTEAFF.